This passage covers 6 T cell receptor beta chains from one sample sequenced in a study of blood T cell repertoires in COVID-19. Assay used: immunoSEQ multiplex PCR; TCRdb lists only in-frame clones, some missing. The sample has approximately 250,000 clones; 85% are singletons. Material for sequencing was peripheral blood. All receptors come from a woman aged 55-69 years with active or convalescent COVID-19.

The genes are TRBV5-1 and TRBJ2-7, with 11 positions matching TRBD2. The CDR3 totals 16 residues. V lost 0 bases, J lost 7 bases, and 9 bases stayed unmatched. CDR1 is SGHRS, CDR2 YFSETQ, per germline. Written as DNA, the CDR3 is TGCGCCAGCAGCTTGGTACCGGGACTAGCGGCGGGGGAGCAGTACTTC. This encodes CASSLVPGLAAGEQYF.

The gene calls are TRBV7-9 and TRBJ2-7; TRBD1 matches 8 bases. The CDR3 is made up of 13 amino acids. V was clipped by 8 bases and J by 0 bases; unmatched bases: 3. The germline gives CDR1 SEHNR, CDR2 FQNEAQ (reference sequence). As DNA, the CDR3 is TGTGCCAGCGGCGGGACAGGCTCCTACGAGCAGTACGTC. Translated, it gives CASGGTGSYEQYV.

The V call is TRBV7-6, the J call TRBJ2-2; 8 bases are a match to TRBD2. CDR1 SGHVS and CDR2 FNYEAQ come from the germline V gene. Trimming removed 1 base from V and 4 bases from J; junction bases left unmatched: 5. CDR3 length: 16 residues. The CDR3 DNA reads TGTGCCAGCAGCTTAGGTGCGACTAGCGTCACCGGGGAGCTGTTTTTT. Its translation is CASSLGATSVTGELFF.

The rearrangement joins TRBV11-3 to TRBJ2-1, with D possibly matching TRBD1 (6 bases). Germline-derived CDR1 and CDR2 are SGHNT and YENEEA. Trimming removed 6 bases from V and 9 bases from J, with 18 bases in between. CDR3 length: 14 residues. CDR3 loop: CASSPRPLRGEQFF. The DNA for the CDR3 is TGTGCCAGCAGTCCACGACCCCTCAGGGGTGAGCAGTTCTTC.

The rearrangement uses TRBV28 and TRBJ2-7; 7 bases fit TRBD1. Trimming cost V 5 bases and J 0 bases; bases outside gene matches: 10. CDR3 size: 16 residues. Germline V CDR1 and CDR2: MDHEN, SYDVKM. CDR3 sequence: CASSPTGALNSYEQYV. The CDR3 coding sequence is TGTGCCAGCAGTCCTACAGGGGCCCTGAACTCCTACGAGCAGTACGTC.

In its sample, this clone was seen a few times. The chain recombines TRBV5-4 with TRBJ2-5, with 7 bases fitting TRBD2. In germline, CDR1 is SGHNT, CDR2 YYREEE (reference sequence). V dropped 9 bases and J dropped 5; count of bases not matched to a gene: 13. There are 14 residues in the CDR3. CDR3 DNA sequence: TGTGCCACCCATATGGGCGGGAGACGGGAGACCCAGTACTTC. It yields the protein CATHMGGRRETQYF.